This T cell receptor (beta chain) derives from a study of blood T cell repertoires in COVID-19. The V gene end was trimmed by 0 bases and the J gene end by 3 bases; junction bases not matched to a gene: 3. CDR1 and CDR2 (germline): MGHRA, YSYEKL. The CDR3 runs 16 residues. Generated by immunoSEQ multiplex PCR, the TCRdb table keeps only in-frame clones and is missing some. The sample carries around 240,000 clones, approximately 84% recorded once. The source is a woman aged 30 to 39 who had recovered from COVID-19. The source material was peripheral blood. The J gene is TRBJ2-1, the V gene TRBV4-1; 9 bases align to TRBD1. The CDR3 nucleotides read TGCGCCAGCAGCCAAGATTCGGGACAGGGCTACAATGAGCAGTTCTTC. This codes for CASSQDSGQGYNEQFF.